The 18 T cell receptor beta chains presented below share a single source sample, sequenced in a study of blood T cell repertoires in COVID-19. The protocol was immunoSEQ multiplex PCR, while the TCRdb copy is restricted to in-frame clones and leaves out a portion. The table has roughly 70,000 clones, 85% to 90% seen once. Sequenced sample: peripheral blood. Receptor source: a woman of 80 years or more with active COVID-19.

This clone occurred once. This chain links TRBV9 with TRBJ2-1, with a tentative D call TRBD2 (5 bases). The length of the CDR3 is 13 residues. With 4 bases removed from V and 9 bases from J, the gap between germline ends came to 14 bases. The germline gives CDR1 SGDLS, CDR2 YYNGEE. The CDR3 reads CASSISDGGEQFF. The DNA of the CDR3 is TGTGCCAGCAGCATTAGCGACGGTGGTGAGCAGTTCTTC.

The chain combines TRBV27 with TRBJ2-7; 8 nucleotides match TRBD2. The V gene end was trimmed by 6 bases and the J gene end by 0 bases; junction bases not matched to a gene: 16. This CDR3 region has 18 residues. Germline V lookup: CDR1 MNHEY, CDR2 SMNVEV (reference sequence). The CDR3 loop is CASRGAGGDPGGSYEQYF. As DNA, the CDR3 is TGTGCCAGCAGGGGTGCCGGGGGGGACCCGGGCGGCTCCTACGAGCAGTACTTC.

The chain recombines TRBV7-9 with TRBJ1-1; TRBD1 might be the D (5 bases). V was trimmed by 1 base and J by 1 base, leaving 7 bases between them. From germline, CDR1 is SEHNR and CDR2 FQNEAQ (reference sequence). The CDR3 runs to 14 residues. CDR3 coding DNA: TGTGCCAGCAGCTTAGGACAGCAGAACACTGAAGCTTTCTTT. Encoded protein: CASSLGQQNTEAFF.

The rearrangement joins TRBV30 to TRBJ2-3, with 9 bases aligning to TRBD2. J lost 4 bases, V lost 5 bases, and 4 bases had no gene match. Germline loops: CDR1 GTSNPN, CDR2 SVGIG (reference sequence). The CDR3 covers 13 residues. The chain's CDR3 is CAWASGIADTQYF. CDR3 coding DNA: TGTGCCTGGGCTAGCGGGATCGCAGATACGCAGTATTTT.

The chain uses TRBV5-1 and TRBJ2-1; D possibly corresponds to TRBD2 (5 bases). The germline V gene encodes CDR1 SGHRS and CDR2 YFSETQ. V lost 0 bases and J 7 bases, leaving 14 bases between the germline ends. CDR3 length: 15 residues. CDR3 sequence (DNA): TGCGCCAGCAGCTTGGTGATCTCGGGGAAGAATGAGCAGTTCTTC. Residues: CASSLVISGKNEQFF.

The chain carries TRBV9 and TRBJ1-5; the D is unclear. Germline-derived CDR1 and CDR2 are SGDLS and YYNGEE. V was pared by 0 bases and J by 4 bases, with 8 bases between. The CDR3 consists of 14 residues. The CDR3 DNA reads as TGTGCCAGCAGCGTAGACCCAGCGAATCAGCCCCAGCATTTT. This translates into CASSVDPANQPQHF. Supplemented by reference TRBV9 and TRBJ1-5, the full variable domain reads DSGVTQTPKHLITATGQRVTLRCSPRSGDLSVYWYQQSLDQGLQFLIQYYNGEERAKGNILERFSAQQFPDLHSELNLSSLELGDSALYFCASSVDPANQPQHFGDGTRLSIL.

The V and J genes are TRBV5-1 and TRBJ1-4; tentative D call: TRBD1 (5 bases). This CDR3 is built from 15 residues. V lost 6 bases and J 8 bases, leaving 20 bases between the germline ends. The germline V gene encodes CDR1 SGHRS and CDR2 YFSETQ. The CDR3 DNA reads TGCGCCAGCAAACCATCTTCGGGGGGTAGGGAAAAACTGTTTTTT. Its protein is CASKPSSGGREKLFF.

CDR3 in amino acids: CASRAGTGVEQFF. The CDR3 nucleotides are TGTGCCAGCAGAGCCGGGACAGGGGTTGAGCAGTTCTTC. The V and J genes are TRBV6-5 and TRBJ2-1; 10 bases fit TRBD1. CDR3 length equals 13 residues. Trimming removed 6 bases from V and 9 bases from J; junction bases left unmatched: 5. Germline V gene lookup returns CDR1 MNHEY and CDR2 SVGAGI.

J is TRBJ2-1 and V is TRBV5-4, with a possible D match to TRBD1 (6 bases). Per the germline V gene, CDR1 is SGHNT and CDR2 is YYREEE (reference sequence). This CDR3 has 16 residues. Trimming took off 3 bases at V and 5 bases at J, with 18 bases between the two ends. The CDR3 coding sequence is TGTGCCAGCAGCTCAAGGGGGTCAACGGGCAACAATGAGCAGTTCTTC. Translating it yields CASSSRGSTGNNEQFF.

This chain connects TRBV12-3 or TRBV12-4 to TRBJ1-2; D unclear. Deletions cut 3 bases from V and 4 bases from J, with 6 bases between. CDR3 length equals 12 residues. The CDR3 here is CASSFLGYGYTF. CDR3 nucleotide sequence: TGTGCCAGCAGTTTTCTAGGCTATGGCTACACCTTC.

V usage is TRBV19 and J usage is TRBJ2-1, with 8 positions matching TRBD2. The CDR3 covers 18 residues. V shed 4 bases, J shed 8 bases, and the junction held 19 bases outside the gene matches. The germline V gene has CDR1 LNHDA and CDR2 SQIVND (reference sequence). The CDR3 here is CASSTLHTTSGKKHEQFF. The CDR3 DNA reads TGTGCCAGTAGTACCCTCCACACTACTAGCGGAAAAAAGCATGAGCAGTTCTTC. The variable domain in full, with the rest retrieved from reference TRBV19 and TRBJ2-1, is DGGITQSPKYLFRKEGQNVTLSCEQNLNHDAMYWYRQDPGQGLRLIYYSQIVNDFQKGDIAEGYSVSREKKESFPLTVTSAQKNPTAFYLCASSTLHTTSGKKHEQFFGPGTRLTVL.

V gene TRBV15 combines with J gene TRBJ1-2; 10 nucleotides line up with TRBD1. Looked up from germline, CDR1 is LNHNV and CDR2 is YYDKDF (reference sequence). J lost 4 bases, V lost 7 bases, and 6 bases had no gene match. The CDR3 sequence is 14 residues long. The CDR3 protein is CATNVDRGFYGYTF. CDR3 bases: TGTGCCACCAACGTGGACAGGGGGTTCTATGGCTACACCTTC.

As DNA, the CDR3 is TGTGCCAGCGCACGGACTACTCGTGAGACCCAGTACTTC. Translated: CASARTTRETQYF. This chain uses TRBV5-6 with TRBJ2-5; weak D call: TRBD2 (6 bases). Trimming took off 7 bases at V and 5 bases at J, with 15 bases between the two ends. Germline V gene data show CDR1 as SGHDT and CDR2 as YYEEEE. The CDR3 runs to 13 residues.

The rearrangement uses TRBV6-4 and TRBJ1-4; D possibly corresponds to TRBD1 (5 bases). Germline V CDR1 and CDR2: MRHNA, SNTAGT. The CDR3 runs to 14 residues. With 6 bases removed from V and 4 bases from J, the gap between germline ends came to 12 bases. The CDR3 reads CASSPGFFNEKLFF. In DNA, the CDR3 is TGTGCCAGCAGCCCAGGGTTCTTTAATGAAAAACTGTTTTTT.

About this clone: Within the sample, other DNA sequences also encode this same CDR3. The chain combines TRBV7-3 with TRBJ2-2; 11 nucleotides line up with TRBD2. V gave up 5 bases and J gave up 4 bases; unmatched junction bases: 6. This CDR3 has 16 residues. Germline CDR1 reads SGHTA; CDR2 reads FQGTGA. The CDR3 nucleotides are TGTGCCAGCAGCCCCACTAGCGGGAGTTTCACCGGGGAGCTGTTTTTT. Residues: CASSPTSGSFTGELFF.

CDR3 bases: TGCGCCAGCAGCCCTGGCCGGGGACAGGGGAACACTGAAGCTTTCTTT. This gives the protein CASSPGRGQGNTEAFF. This chain joins TRBV4-3 and TRBJ1-1, with TRBD1 matching 9 bases. Looked up from germline, CDR1 is LGHNA and CDR2 is YSLEER. With V trimmed by 4 bases and J by 1 base, 7 bases remained unmatched. The CDR3 consists of 16 residues.

The chain uses TRBV10-3 and TRBJ1-1; 7 bases line up with TRBD1. The CDR3 has 14 residues. Losses at the gene ends were 5 bases for V and 5 bases for J; bases not matched to a gene: 8. The V gene's germline CDR1 is ENHRY and CDR2 SYGVKD. The chain's CDR3 is CAISTGGGRTEAFF. For the CDR3, the DNA is TGTGCCATCAGTACAGGAGGGGGCCGGACTGAAGCTTTCTTT.

This sequence joins TRBV5-4 and TRBJ2-5, with TRBD2 matching 7 bases. Germline V lookup: CDR1 SGHNT, CDR2 YYREEE (reference sequence). The CDR3 contains 15 residues. J gave up 0 bases and V 4 bases, and 6 bases lay outside the gene matches. In DNA, the CDR3 is TGTGCCAGCAGCCTCCCGCTAGCGGACCAAGAGACCCAGTACTTC. This gives the protein CASSLPLADQETQYF.